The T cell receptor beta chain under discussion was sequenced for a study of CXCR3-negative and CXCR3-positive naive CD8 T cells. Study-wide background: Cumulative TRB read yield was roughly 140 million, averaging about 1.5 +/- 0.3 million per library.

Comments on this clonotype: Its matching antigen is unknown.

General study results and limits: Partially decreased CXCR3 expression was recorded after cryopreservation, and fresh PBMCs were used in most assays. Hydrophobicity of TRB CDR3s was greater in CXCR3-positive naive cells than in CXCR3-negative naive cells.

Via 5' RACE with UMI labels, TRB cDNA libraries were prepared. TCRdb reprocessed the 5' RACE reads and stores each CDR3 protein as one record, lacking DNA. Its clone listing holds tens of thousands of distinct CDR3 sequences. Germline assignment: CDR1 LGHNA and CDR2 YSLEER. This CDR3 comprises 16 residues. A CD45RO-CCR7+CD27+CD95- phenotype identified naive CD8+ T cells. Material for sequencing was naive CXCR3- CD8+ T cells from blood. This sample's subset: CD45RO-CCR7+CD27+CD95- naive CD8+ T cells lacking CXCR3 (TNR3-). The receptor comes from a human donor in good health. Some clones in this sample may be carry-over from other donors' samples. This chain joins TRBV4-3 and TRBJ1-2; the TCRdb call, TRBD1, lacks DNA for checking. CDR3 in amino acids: CASSQGTGGAPYGYTF.